The clone carrying this T cell receptor (beta chain) has ten or more counts. The data were obtained in a study of shared clonotypes between healthy human individuals. The CDR3 is 14 residues long. Germline CDR1 reads SGHVS; CDR2 reads FQNEAQ. V lost 5 bases to trimming and J lost 0 bases; unmatched junction nucleotides: 2. Every unsorted PBMC PCR replicate was loaded with roughly 0.3 ug DNA, 25,000 to 30,000 T cell genomes. Unsorted PBMCs provided DNA that was sequenced on ten immunoSEQ deep assay plates. Data came from immunoSEQ multiplex PCR; TCRdb stores just in-frame clones and leaves some out. Here the sample spans approximately 470,000 clones, roughly 80% being singletons.

The origin of this receptor is a woman between 40 and 55 years old in good health. Some clones in this sample may be carry-over from other donors' samples. The sample was PBMCs. The chain uses TRBV7-8 and TRBJ2-7; 9 bases line up with TRBD2. The CDR3 region has the DNA TGTGCCAGCAGCCGCGGGAGGGCCTCCTACGAGCAGTACTTC. Translation: CASSRGRASYEQYF.